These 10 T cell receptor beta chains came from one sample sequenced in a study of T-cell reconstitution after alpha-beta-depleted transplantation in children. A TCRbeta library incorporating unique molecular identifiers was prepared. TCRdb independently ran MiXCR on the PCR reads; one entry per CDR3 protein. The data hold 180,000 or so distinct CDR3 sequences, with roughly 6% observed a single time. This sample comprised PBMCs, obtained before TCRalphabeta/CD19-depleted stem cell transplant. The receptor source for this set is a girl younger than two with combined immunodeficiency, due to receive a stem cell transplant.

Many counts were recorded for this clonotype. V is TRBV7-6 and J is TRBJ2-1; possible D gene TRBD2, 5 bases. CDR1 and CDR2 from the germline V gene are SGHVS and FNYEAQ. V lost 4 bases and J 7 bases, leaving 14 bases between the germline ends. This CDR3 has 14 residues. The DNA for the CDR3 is TGTGCCAGCAGCTCTTCGGACGGGGAAAATGAGCAGTTCTTC. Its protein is CASSSSDGENEQFF.

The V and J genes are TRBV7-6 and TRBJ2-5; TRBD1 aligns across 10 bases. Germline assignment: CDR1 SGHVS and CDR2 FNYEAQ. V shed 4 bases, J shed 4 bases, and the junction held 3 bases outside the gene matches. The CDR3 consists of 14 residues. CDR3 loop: CASSSWDRGETQYF. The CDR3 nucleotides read TGTGCCAGCAGCTCATGGGACAGGGGAGAGACCCAGTACTTC. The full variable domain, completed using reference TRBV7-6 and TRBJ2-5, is GAGVSQSPRYKVTKRGQDVALRCDPISGHVSLYWYRQALGQGPEFLTYFNYEAQQDKSGLPNDRFSAERPEGSISTLTIQRTEQRDSAMYRCASSSWDRGETQYFGPGTRLLVL.

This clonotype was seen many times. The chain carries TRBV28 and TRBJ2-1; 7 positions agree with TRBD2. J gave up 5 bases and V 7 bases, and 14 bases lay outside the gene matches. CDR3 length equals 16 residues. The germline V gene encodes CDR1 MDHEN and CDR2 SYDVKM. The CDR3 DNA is TGTGCCAGCATTGGCTGGCGGGAGACCCCCCACAATGAGCAGTTCTTC. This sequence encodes CASIGWRETPHNEQFF. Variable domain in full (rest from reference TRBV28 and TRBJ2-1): DVKVTQSSRYLVKRTGEKVFLECVQDMDHENMFWYRQDPGLGLRLIYFSYDVKMKEKGDIPEGYSVSREKKERFSLILESASTNQTSMYLCASIGWRETPHNEQFFGPGTRLTVL.

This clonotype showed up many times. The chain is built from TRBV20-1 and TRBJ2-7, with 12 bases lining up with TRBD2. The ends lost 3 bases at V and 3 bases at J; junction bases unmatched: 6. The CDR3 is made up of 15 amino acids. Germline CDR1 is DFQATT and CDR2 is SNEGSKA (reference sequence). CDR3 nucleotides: TGCAGTGCTAGTCCCGGACTAGCGGGATACTACGAGCAGTACTTC. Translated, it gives CSASPGLAGYYEQYF.

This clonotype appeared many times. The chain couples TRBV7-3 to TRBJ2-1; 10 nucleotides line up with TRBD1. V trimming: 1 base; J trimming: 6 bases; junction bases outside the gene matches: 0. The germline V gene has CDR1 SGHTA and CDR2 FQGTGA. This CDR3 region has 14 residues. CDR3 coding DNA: TGTGCCAGCAGCTTAAGGGACAGGGGCAATGAGCAGTTCTTC. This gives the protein CASSLRDRGNEQFF.

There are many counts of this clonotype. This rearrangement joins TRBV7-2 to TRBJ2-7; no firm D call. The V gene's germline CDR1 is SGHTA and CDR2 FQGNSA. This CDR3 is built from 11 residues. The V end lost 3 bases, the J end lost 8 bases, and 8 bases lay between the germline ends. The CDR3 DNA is TGTGCCAGCAGCTTGCGATGGAAGCAGTACTTC. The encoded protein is CASSLRWKQYF.

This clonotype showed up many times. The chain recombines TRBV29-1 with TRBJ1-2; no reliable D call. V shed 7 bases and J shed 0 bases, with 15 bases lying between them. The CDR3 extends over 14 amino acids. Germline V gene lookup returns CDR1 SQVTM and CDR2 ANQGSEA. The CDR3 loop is CSARPGRSNYGYTF. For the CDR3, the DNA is TGCAGCGCCCGACCCGGACGGTCTAACTATGGCTACACCTTC.

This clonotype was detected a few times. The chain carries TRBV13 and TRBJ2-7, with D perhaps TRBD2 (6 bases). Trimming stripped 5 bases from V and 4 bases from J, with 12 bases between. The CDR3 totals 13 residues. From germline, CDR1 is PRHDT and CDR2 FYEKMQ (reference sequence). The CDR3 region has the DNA TGTGCCAGCAGCGGGACTGAAGAGTACGAGCAGTACTTC. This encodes CASSGTEEYEQYF.

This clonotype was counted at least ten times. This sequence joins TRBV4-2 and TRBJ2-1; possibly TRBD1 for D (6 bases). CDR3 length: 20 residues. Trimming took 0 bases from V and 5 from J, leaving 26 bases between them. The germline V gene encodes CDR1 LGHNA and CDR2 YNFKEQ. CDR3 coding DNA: TGTGCCAGCAGCCAAGATTGGGCCCTGACAGGACCCCTATCCGACAATGAGCAGTTCTTC. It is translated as CASSQDWALTGPLSDNEQFF.

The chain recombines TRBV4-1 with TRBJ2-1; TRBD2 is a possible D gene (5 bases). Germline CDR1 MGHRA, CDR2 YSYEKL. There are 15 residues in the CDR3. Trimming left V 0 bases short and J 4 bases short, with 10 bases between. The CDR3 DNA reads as TGCGCCAGCAGCCAAGATCCGGGATTATACAATGAGCAGTTCTTC. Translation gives CASSQDPGLYNEQFF.